This is a list of T cell receptor beta chains from one sample in a study of tumor-infiltrating lymphocytes in primary liver carcinoma. TCRdb fed the multiplex PCR reads into MiXCR, producing one record per CDR3 protein. The sample has fewer than 85,000 distinct CDR3 sequences, 69% seen once. Sequencing was done on a sample of tumor-adjacent normal liver tissue. The receptors come from a man aged 40-49 years with primary liver carcinoma and hepatitis B virus infection. Both conserved end residues are part of each CDR3. D genes are given only for firm matches. A clone size is listed for some rows: how often the clone was seen (once, few, many), or a class if it is expanded.

v_call: TRBV11-2; d_call: NA; clone_size: NA; j_call: TRBJ2-7; cdr3_aa: CASSGIGIYEQYF; cdr3_nt: TGTGCCAGCAGCGGTATAGGAATCTACGAGCAGTATTTC
v_call: TRBV5-4; d_call: TRBD2; clone_size: NA; j_call: TRBJ2-7; cdr3_aa: CASNDPGLAGGYEQYF; cdr3_nt: TGTGCTAGCAACGATCCGGGACTAGCGGGGGGATACGAGCAGTACTTC
v_call: TRBV12-3/TRBV12-4; d_call: TRBD1; clone_size: NA; j_call: TRBJ2-7; cdr3_aa: CASSLGGDNYEQYF; cdr3_nt: TGTGCCAGTAGTTTAGGGGGCGATAACTACGAGCAGTACTTC
v_call: TRBV12-3/TRBV12-4; d_call: NA; clone_size: NA; j_call: TRBJ2-7; cdr3_aa: CASSLAASYEKYF; cdr3_nt: TGTGCCAGCAGTTTAGCGGCTTCCTACGAGAAGTACTTC
v_call: TRBV30; d_call: TRBD1; clone_size: once; j_call: TRBJ1-4; cdr3_aa: CAWSAMDRLEGKLFF; cdr3_nt: TGTGCCTGGAGTGCAATGGACAGGCTAGAAGGAAAACTGTTTTTT
v_call: TRBV4-3; d_call: NA; clone_size: many; j_call: TRBJ1-5; cdr3_aa: CASSQSANQPQHF; cdr3_nt: TGCGCCAGCAGCCAAAGTGCCAATCAGCCCCAGCATTTT
v_call: TRBV6-5; d_call: NA; clone_size: NA; j_call: TRBJ2-5; cdr3_aa: CTGTGRSRGFQETQYF; cdr3_nt: TGTACCGGCACCGGGAGGTCCAGGGGTTTTCAAGAGACCCAGTACTTC
v_call: TRBV10-3; d_call: NA; clone_size: NA; j_call: TRBJ2-2; cdr3_aa: CAVQLIGGTGELFF; cdr3_nt: TGTGCCGTACAACTAATTGGGGGAACCGGGGAGCTGTTTTTT
v_call: TRBV29-1; d_call: TRBD2; clone_size: NA; j_call: TRBJ2-1; cdr3_aa: CGGTSGNKQFF; cdr3_nt: TGCGGCGGGACTAGCGGGAATAAGCAGTTCTTC
v_call: TRBV28; d_call: NA; clone_size: NA; j_call: TRBJ2-3; cdr3_aa: CASSQGQKSHTQYF; cdr3_nt: TGTGCCAGCAGTCAAGGACAGAAGTCACATACGCAGTATTTT
v_call: TRBV11-3; d_call: NA; clone_size: NA; j_call: TRBJ2-1; cdr3_aa: CASSLGRRDTRGSYNEQFF; cdr3_nt: TGTGCCAGCAGCTTAGGGCGGCGGGATACTCGGGGGTCCTACAATGAGCAGTTCTTC
v_call: TRBV24-1; d_call: TRBD1; clone_size: NA; j_call: TRBJ2-7; cdr3_aa: CATSDSRTGKYEQYF; cdr3_nt: TGTGCCACCAGTGATTCCCGGACAGGGAAATACGAGCAGTACTTC
v_call: TRBV29-1; d_call: NA; clone_size: NA; j_call: TRBJ2-3; cdr3_aa: CSAEPTGIDTQYF; cdr3_nt: TGCAGCGCTGAACCGACAGGCATAGATACGCAGTATTTT
v_call: TRBV29-1; d_call: NA; clone_size: large; j_call: TRBJ2-1; cdr3_aa: CSVRQGGNEQFF; cdr3_nt: TGCAGCGTCCGACAGGGAGGCAATGAGCAGTTCTTC
v_call: TRBV11-2; d_call: NA; clone_size: NA; j_call: TRBJ1-4; cdr3_aa: CAIRPGIAQTNEKLFF; cdr3_nt: TGTGCCATCAGGCCCGGCATAGCTCAAACTAATGAAAAACTGTTTTTT
v_call: TRBV4-2; d_call: NA; clone_size: NA; j_call: TRBJ2-7; cdr3_aa: CTSTEDLSSYEQYF; cdr3_nt: TGTACCAGCACGGAAGACTTGAGTTCCTACGAGCAGTACTTC
v_call: TRBV12-3/TRBV12-4; d_call: NA; clone_size: once; j_call: TRBJ2-1; cdr3_aa: CASSGDIEQFF; cdr3_nt: TGCGCCAGCAGTGGGGATATTGAGCAGTTCTTC
v_call: TRBV11-2; d_call: TRBD2; clone_size: NA; j_call: TRBJ2-1; cdr3_aa: CASSNWGGYNGQFF; cdr3_nt: TGTGCCAGCAGCAACTGGGGAGGGTACAATGGGCAGTTTTTC
v_call: TRBV4-3; d_call: NA; clone_size: NA; j_call: TRBJ1-2; cdr3_aa: CASSQAGAGMNYGYTF; cdr3_nt: TGCGCCAGCAGCCAGGCAGGGGCAGGGATGAACTATGGTTACACCTTC
v_call: TRBV5-6; d_call: NA; clone_size: NA; j_call: TRBJ2-4; cdr3_aa: CASSLYGRVGTKNIQYF; cdr3_nt: TGTGCCAGCAGCTTGTACGGGAGAGTGGGTACCAAAAACATTCAGTACTTC
v_call: TRBV6-1; d_call: NA; clone_size: once; j_call: TRBJ2-2; cdr3_aa: CASGGLAVTRELFF; cdr3_nt: TGTGCCAGCGGGGGGCTAGCGGTGACCAGGGAGCTGTTTTTT
v_call: TRBV28; d_call: NA; clone_size: NA; j_call: TRBJ2-2; cdr3_aa: CASSFDWGHSNAGELFF; cdr3_nt: TGTGCCAGCAGTTTTGATTGGGGACATTCGAACGCCGGGGAGCTGTTTTTT
v_call: TRBV29-1; d_call: NA; clone_size: NA; j_call: TRBJ2-1; cdr3_aa: CSVDVTGLYNEQFF; cdr3_nt: TGCAGCGTTGATGTCACGGGCCTCTACAATGAGCAGTTCTTC
v_call: TRBV4-3; d_call: NA; clone_size: NA; j_call: TRBJ1-6; cdr3_aa: CASGQAQTVDNSLLHF; cdr3_nt: TGCGCCAGCGGCCAAGCACAAACCGTCGATAATTCACTCCTCCACTTT
v_call: TRBV10-2; d_call: NA; clone_size: NA; j_call: TRBJ2-1; cdr3_aa: CASSTRRSVIANEQFF; cdr3_nt: TGCGCCAGCAGCACCCGACGTAGCGTGATTGCGAATGAACAGTTCTTC
v_call: TRBV12-3/TRBV12-4; d_call: NA; clone_size: once; j_call: TRBJ1-4; cdr3_aa: CASSLSALEKLFF; cdr3_nt: TGTGCCAGCAGTTTATCTGCGCTGGAAAAACTGTTTTTT
v_call: TRBV6-1; d_call: NA; clone_size: NA; j_call: TRBJ2-2; cdr3_aa: CASLTGPRLNAGELFF; cdr3_nt: TGTGCCAGCCTGACCGGGCCGCGATTAAACGCCGGGGAGCTGTTTTTT
v_call: TRBV4-3; d_call: NA; clone_size: NA; j_call: TRBJ2-7; cdr3_aa: CASYQDPRSYEQYF; cdr3_nt: TGCGCCAGCTACCAAGACCCCAGATCCTACGAGCAGTACTTC
v_call: TRBV5-4; d_call: NA; clone_size: NA; j_call: TRBJ2-2; cdr3_aa: CVSSLQGLGTGELFF; cdr3_nt: TGTGTCAGCAGCTTACAGGGCTTGGGGACTGGGGAGCTGTTTTTT
v_call: TRBV28; d_call: TRBD1; clone_size: NA; j_call: TRBJ1-1; cdr3_aa: CASSARRGQSTDTFF; cdr3_nt: TGTGCCAGCAGTGCCCGGAGGGGGCAGTCTACTGACACTTTCTTT
v_call: TRBV7-9; d_call: NA; clone_size: many; j_call: TRBJ2-2; cdr3_aa: CASSSRNTGELFF; cdr3_nt: TGTGCCAGCAGCAGCAGAAACACCGGGGAGCTGTTTTTT
v_call: TRBV6-1; d_call: TRBD2; clone_size: NA; j_call: TRBJ2-7; cdr3_aa: CASSAGLAPYEQYF; cdr3_nt: TGTGCGAGCAGTGCGGGACTAGCGCCCTACGAGCAGTACTTC
v_call: TRBV5-1; d_call: TRBD2; clone_size: NA; j_call: TRBJ2-3; cdr3_aa: CASSLTSGGNTDTHYF; cdr3_nt: TGCGCCAGCAGCTTGACCAGCGGGGGAAACACAGATACGCATTATTTT
v_call: TRBV5-1; d_call: NA; clone_size: NA; j_call: TRBJ2-2; cdr3_aa: CASSVGQGRSTGELFF; cdr3_nt: TGCGCCAGCAGTGTCGGCCAGGGTCGTAGCACCGGGGAGCTCTTTTTT
v_call: TRBV4-2; d_call: TRBD2; clone_size: few; j_call: TRBJ2-1; cdr3_aa: CASSQDRTGPAGGSLEQFF; cdr3_nt: TGTGCCAGCAGCCAAGATCGTACCGGCCCAGCGGGAGGGTCGTTGGAGCAGTTCTTC
v_call: TRBV11-1; d_call: NA; clone_size: NA; j_call: TRBJ2-1; cdr3_aa: CANSFEGRPGDGQFF; cdr3_nt: TGTGCCAACAGCTTTGAGGGACGACCCGGGGACGGGCAGTTCTTC
v_call: TRBV7-9; d_call: NA; clone_size: few; j_call: TRBJ2-2; cdr3_aa: CAISKHQAGELFF; cdr3_nt: TGTGCCATCAGCAAACACCAAGCCGGGGAGCTGTTTTTT
v_call: TRBV6-5; d_call: TRBD2; clone_size: NA; j_call: TRBJ2-1; cdr3_aa: CASSPTSGGHNEQFF; cdr3_nt: TGTGCCAGCAGCCCGACTAGCGGAGGTCACAATGAGCAATTCTTC
v_call: TRBV2; d_call: TRBD1; clone_size: NA; j_call: TRBJ2-3; cdr3_aa: CATAPSDRVVDTQYF; cdr3_nt: TGTGCCACCGCACCCTCGGACAGGGTTGTAGATACGCAGTATTTT
v_call: TRBV11-2; d_call: NA; clone_size: NA; j_call: TRBJ2-1; cdr3_aa: CTSSDPLEYYNERFF; cdr3_nt: TGTACCAGCAGCGACCCCCTGGAGTACTACAATGAGCGGTTCTTC
v_call: TRBV6-6; d_call: NA; clone_size: NA; j_call: TRBJ2-7; cdr3_aa: CATSQTPTRSGEQYF; cdr3_nt: TGTGCCACCAGTCAGACCCCAACTAGGTCGGGCGAGCAGTACTTC